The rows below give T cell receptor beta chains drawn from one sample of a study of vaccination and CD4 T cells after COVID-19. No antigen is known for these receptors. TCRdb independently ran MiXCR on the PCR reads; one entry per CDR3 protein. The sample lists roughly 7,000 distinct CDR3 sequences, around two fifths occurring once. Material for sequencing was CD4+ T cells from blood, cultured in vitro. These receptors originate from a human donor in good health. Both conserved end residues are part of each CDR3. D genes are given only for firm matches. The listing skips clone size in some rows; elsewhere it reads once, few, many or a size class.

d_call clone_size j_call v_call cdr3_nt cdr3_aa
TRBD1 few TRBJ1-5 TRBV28 TGTGCCAGCAGTTTTAGGGGGACAGGTTTTCAGCCCCAGCATTTT CASSFRGTGFQPQHF
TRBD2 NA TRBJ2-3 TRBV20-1 TGCAGTGCGTCCGGGACTAGCGGCGCAGATACGCAGTATTTT CSASGTSGADTQYF
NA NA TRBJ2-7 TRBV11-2 TGTGCCAGCAGCTTATCCGCTCCGGGTGCCAGCTCCTACGAGCAGTACTTC CASSLSAPGASSYEQYF
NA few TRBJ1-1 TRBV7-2 TGTGCCAGCAGCTTAGCAGGGTTTAACACTGAAGCTTTCTTT CASSLAGFNTEAFF
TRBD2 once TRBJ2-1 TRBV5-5 TGTGCCAGCAGCCGCGTAGGGACTAGCGGGGGCCTCTACAATGAGCAGTTCTTC CASSRVGTSGGLYNEQFF
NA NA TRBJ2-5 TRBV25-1 TGTGCCAGCAGTGAAATCCTTGTAGGAGAGACCCAGTACTTC CASSEILVGETQYF
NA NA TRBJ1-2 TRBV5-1 TGCGCCAGCAGCCCTGGGACAAGCTCGACGTATGGCTACACCTTC CASSPGTSSTYGYTF
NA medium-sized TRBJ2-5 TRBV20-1 TGCAGTGCTAGAGCATCCCAACATCCTCCATCATTCAGAGAGACCCAGTACTTC CSARASQHPPSFRETQYF
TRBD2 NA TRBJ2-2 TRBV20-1 TGCAGTGCTAGAGACTCGGCTAGCGGGAGCGCCGGGGAGCTGTTTTTT CSARDSASGSAGELFF
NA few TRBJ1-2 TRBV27 TGTGCCAGCAGTTTGTCCCAGGGGCACTATGGCTACACCTTC CASSLSQGHYGYTF
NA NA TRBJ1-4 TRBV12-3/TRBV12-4 TGTGCCAGCAGTTTAACCCCCGCAGGGTTGGGTGAAAAACTGTTTTTT CASSLTPAGLGEKLFF
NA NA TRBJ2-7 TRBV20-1 TGCAGTGCTAGAACCTCCCCTGGACAGTACGAGCAGTACTTC CSARTSPGQYEQYF
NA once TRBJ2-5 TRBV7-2 TGTGCCAGCAGCCATCCTCGGACCCGAATCGACCAGTACTTC CASSHPRTRIDQYF
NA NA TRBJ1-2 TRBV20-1 TGCAGTGCCCCTCCCAGTGGTGGCTACACCTTC CSAPPSGGYTF
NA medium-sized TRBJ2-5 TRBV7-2 TGTGCCAGCAGCCCCAGTCCAGGGGGGGAGACCCAGTACTTC CASSPSPGGETQYF
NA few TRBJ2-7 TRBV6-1 TGTGCCAGCAGTGGCCCCGGGAGATCCTACGAGCAGTACTTC CASSGPGRSYEQYF
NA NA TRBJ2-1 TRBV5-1 TGCGCCAGCAAGGAGGGGGTTCGCCCCTCGGGCCTATACAATGAGCAGTTCTTC CASKEGVRPSGLYNEQFF
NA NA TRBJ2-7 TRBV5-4 TGTGCCAGCAGCTTGGTGAGGGATCACGAGCAGTACTTC CASSLVRDHEQYF
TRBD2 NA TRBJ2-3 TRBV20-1 TGCAGTGCTCCCCTAGCGGGGGGCACAGATACGCAGTATTTT CSAPLAGGTDTQYF
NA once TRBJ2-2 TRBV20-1 TGCAGTGCTAGTCGTAGTTGGGAGGAGCTGTTTTTT CSASRSWEELFF